This is a list of T cell receptor beta chains from one sample in a study of shared clonotypes between healthy human individuals. The protocol was immunoSEQ multiplex PCR, while the TCRdb copy is restricted to in-frame clones and leaves out a portion. The sample consists of more than 450,000 clones, 75% to 85% of them appearing once. The sample was PBMCs. The receptor source for this set is a woman aged 40-49 years in good health. Some clones in this sample may be carry-over from other donors' samples. CDR3s include the opening cysteine and the closing phenylalanine or tryptophan. The D gene is left open where the match is weak. Rows may omit the clone size; those that give it use once, few, many or a size class.

clone_size	j_call	d_call	v_call	cdr3_nt	cdr3_aa
-	TRBJ2-1	TRBD2	TRBV10-1	TGCGCCAGCAGTGTGGCTAGCGGAGGGAGCAATGAGCAGTTCTTC	CASSVASGGSNEQFF
few	TRBJ2-3	TRBD2	TRBV7-8	TGTGCCAGCAGCTCGAGCGGGGCCCGCGGAGATACGCAGTATTTT	CASSSSGARGDTQYF
-	TRBJ2-7	TRBD1	TRBV27	TGTGCCAGCAGTTTATTTTTGGGGACAGGGTTCTACGAGCAGTACTTC	CASSLFLGTGFYEQYF
-	TRBJ2-5	-	TRBV2	TGTGCCAGCACCGGAAGGTATTACCAAGAGACCCAGTACTTC	CASTGRYYQETQYF
-	TRBJ2-3	-	TRBV23-1	TGCGCCAGCAGTCAAGTCCCACCCCGGGACTCCTGCACAGATACGCAGTATTTT	CASSQVPPRDSCTDTQYF
-	TRBJ2-1	-	TRBV10-3	TGTGCCATCCGTGGGGGAGGTGAGCAGTTCTTC	CAIRGGGEQFF
-	TRBJ1-2	TRBD1	TRBV30	TGTGCCTGGCTACGGGACAGGAACTATGGCTACACCTTC	CAWLRDRNYGYTF
-	TRBJ2-1	-	TRBV9	TGTGCCAGCAGCGTAAGAGGGTCGGGCGCGGGTGAGCAGTTCTTC	CASSVRGSGAGEQFF
-	TRBJ2-2	-	TRBV29-1	TGCAGCGCCGGGGGTCCGCGGGGCGGGGAGCTGTTTTTT	CSAGGPRGGELFF
-	TRBJ2-3	TRBD2	TRBV7-9	TGTGCCAGCAGCCGAAGCACATTAGCGGGAACCACAGATACGCAGTATTTT	CASSRSTLAGTTDTQYF
once	TRBJ2-7	-	TRBV6-5	TGTGCCAGCAGTTACAGGGGAGATCGCGAGCAGTACTTC	CASSYRGDREQYF
once	TRBJ2-3	-	TRBV5-1	TGCGCCAGCAGCTTGGGGGGGACAATGGTGGATACGCAGTATTTT	CASSLGGTMVDTQYF
-	TRBJ1-5	-	TRBV19	TGTGCCAGTAGTATAGAGGGTATCTATCAGCCCCAGCATTTT	CASSIEGIYQPQHF